There are many counts of the clone carrying this T cell receptor beta chain. It was by two-round multiplex PCR that TCR beta CDR3 was amplified from genomic DNA. Round-one PCR had primers specific to each TRBV and TRBJ gene. Second-round PCR employed universal primers. TCRdb reprocessed the multiplex PCR reads with MiXCR, giving one entry per CDR3 protein. The sample contains around 51,000 distinct CDR3 sequences, roughly 36% of which appear only once. These data are taken from a study of prognosis after radiotherapy for stage I lung cancer. Study-level information: About a dozen men and about 6 women, aged about 53 to 85 and with a median age of around 68 years, made up the patients. No significant progression was observed in roughly 15 patients, whereas a few developed distant metastases a median of approximately seven months after radiotherapy.

CDR1 SGHRS and CDR2 YFSETQ come from the germline V gene. The germline V and J ends were trimmed by 4 bases and 4 bases, with 9 bases remaining between them. The CDR3 spans 13 residues. Approximately 6 milliliters of peripheral blood were drawn at each of two time points. This TCR came from a donor aged 50 or older with non-small cell lung cancer. The sample consisted of PBMCs, taken before or after stereotactic body radiation therapy (not recorded which). The V call is TRBV5-1, the J call TRBJ2-1, with D maybe TRBD1 (6 bases). The CDR3: CASSLQGYNEQFF. CDR3 DNA sequence: TGCGCCAGCAGCCTACAGGGATACAATGAGCAGTTCTTC.